A single sample gave rise to the 19 T cell receptor beta chains below, sequenced in a study of Ad26.COV2.S vaccination and SARS-CoV-2 variants. Libraries were prepared by immunoSEQ multiplex PCR; TCRdb keeps only in-frame clonotypes and omits some of them. The table records hundreds of thousands of clones, approximately 90% of them present only once. The treatment denotes: 19 received Ad26.COV2.S at low or high dose, single or two shots; five or six received placebo; per-sample allocation not given. The samples were gathered on day 63 after the first injection of vaccine or placebo. The sequenced sample was peripheral blood, obtained in a trial of Ad26.COV2.S vaccine versus placebo. These receptors came from a person between 18 and 60 years old who received the Ad26.COV2.S COVID-19 vaccine or a placebo.

The chain couples TRBV7-9 to TRBJ1-6; TRBD1 aligns across 7 bases. Germline loops: CDR1 SEHNR, CDR2 FQNEAQ (reference sequence). The CDR3 is 19 amino acids. V lost 5 bases, J lost 6 bases, and 19 bases stayed unmatched. The CDR3 loop reads CASSPPGARSGTANSPLHF. The CDR3 nucleotides read TGTGCCAGCAGCCCCCCGGGAGCCCGGTCCGGGACAGCTAATTCACCCCTCCACTTT.

The V and J genes are TRBV19 and TRBJ2-1, with 8 bases matching TRBD1. Germline CDR1 and CDR2: LNHDA and SQIVND (reference sequence). J was trimmed by 7 bases and V by 4 bases; bases with no gene match: 15. This CDR3 contains 17 residues. The CDR3 region has the DNA TGTGCCAGTAGTACGCGACAGGGGCCCCCTTCCTTAAATGAGCAGTTCTTC. Translated, it gives CASSTRQGPPSLNEQFF. Full variable domain (outside the CDR3, taken from reference TRBV19 and TRBJ2-1): DGGITQSPKYLFRKEGQNVTLSCEQNLNHDAMYWYRQDPGQGLRLIYYSQIVNDFQKGDIAEGYSVSREKKESFPLTVTSAQKNPTAFYLCASSTRQGPPSLNEQFFGPGTRLTVL.

The genes are TRBV5-5 and TRBJ2-3; no definite D call. Trimming took off 0 bases at V and 6 bases at J, with 5 bases between the two ends. Germline V gives CDR1 SGHKS, CDR2 YYEKEE (reference sequence). The CDR3 is made up of 12 amino acids. The CDR3: CASSLVTDTQYF. The CDR3 nucleotides are TGTGCCAGCAGCTTGGTAACCGATACGCAGTATTTT.

The J gene is TRBJ2-1, the V gene TRBV19, with TRBD2 as a possible D gene (6 bases). Germline V gene sequence: CDR1 LNHDA, CDR2 SQIVND (reference sequence). CDR3 length: 12 amino acids. Trimming removed 5 bases at V and 12 bases at J, with 14 bases between. CDR3 sequence reads: CASSSGVSGQFF. The DNA for the CDR3 is TGTGCCAGTAGTTCGGGGGTTTCGGGGCAGTTCTTC.

V gene TRBV6-2 or TRBV6-3 combines with J gene TRBJ1-5; perhaps TRBD1 as D (5 bases). Germline CDR1 reads MNHEY; CDR2 reads SVGEGT. V was clipped by 7 bases and J by 2 bases, with 15 bases between them. The CDR3 has 15 amino acids. This CDR3 reads CASTPGGGGNQPQHF. The CDR3 nucleotides are TGTGCCAGCACCCCTGGGGGGGGAGGCAATCAGCCCCAGCATTTT.

In DNA, the CDR3 is TGTGCCAGCAGCTTGGCCACGTGGGACCGAACTTACGAGCAGTACTTC. Translation: CASSLATWDRTYEQYF. The gene calls are TRBV5-6 and TRBJ2-7; tentatively, D is TRBD1 or TRBD2 (5 bases each). Between the trimmed V and J ends, which lost 0 bases and 4 bases, there was a span of 17 bases. CDR1 SGHDT and CDR2 YYEEEE come from the germline V gene. The CDR3 is 16 residues long.

J is TRBJ1-2 and V is TRBV28; 7 positions match TRBD1. Trimming removed 10 bases from V and 4 bases from J; junction bases left unmatched: 9. CDR3 length: 13 amino acids. Germline loops: CDR1 MDHEN, CDR2 SYDVKM. CDR3 in DNA: TGTGCCATCACAGGGGACTTGGGCTATGGCTACACCTTC. Its translation: CAITGDLGYGYTF.

The CDR3: CASSPRDRGYNEQFF. For the CDR3, the DNA is TGTGCCAGCAGCCCCCGGGACAGGGGGTACAATGAGCAGTTCTTC. This chain uses TRBV7-9 with TRBJ2-1; 11 bases fit TRBD1. Germline-derived CDR1 and CDR2 are SEHNR and FQNEAQ (reference sequence). The trim removed 5 bases at V and 4 bases at J, leaving 4 bases unmatched. The CDR3 is 15 residues long.

V and J are TRBV19 and TRBJ2-2; D is uncertain. The CDR3 consists of 15 residues. Germline lookup yields CDR1 LNHDA and CDR2 SQIVND (reference sequence). The V end lost 3 bases, the J end lost 6 bases, and 14 bases lay between the germline ends. Here the CDR3 DNA reads TGTGCCAGTAGTATTTTAGTGGGATGGGCCGGGGAGCTGTTTTTT. Its translation is CASSILVGWAGELFF.

The V call is TRBV29-1, the J call TRBJ2-1, with 8 bases that match TRBD1. Trimming at V came to 4 bases and at J to 7 bases, leaving 6 bases not matched to a gene. From germline, CDR1 is SQVTM and CDR2 ANQGSEA. This CDR3 spans 13 amino acids. The CDR3 sequence: CSVVTGGRNEQFF. CDR3 DNA sequence: TGCAGCGTTGTAACAGGGGGGAGGAATGAGCAGTTCTTC.

V gene TRBV29-1 combines with J gene TRBJ2-2; D is possibly TRBD2 (6 bases). Trimming removed 4 bases at V and 4 bases at J, with 16 bases between. Germline V gives CDR1 SQVTM, CDR2 ANQGSEA. The CDR3 totals 15 residues. The CDR3 loop reads CSVGPTSVSTGELFF. For the CDR3, the DNA is TGCAGCGTTGGTCCGACTAGTGTGAGCACCGGGGAGCTGTTTTTT.

The chain has TRBV10-3 and TRBJ2-7; the D is unclear. Looked up from germline, CDR1 is ENHRY and CDR2 is SYGVKD. The CDR3 totals 15 residues. V was cut by 3 bases and J by 0 bases, with 12 bases left in between. CDR3 coding DNA: TGTGCCATCAGTGAAGTCGCTGGGGACTCCTACGAGCAGTACTTC. Translated: CAISEVAGDSYEQYF.

The chain recombines TRBV28 with TRBJ2-1; the match to TRBD2 covers 11 bases. This CDR3 comprises 15 residues. CDR1 is MDHEN and CDR2 is SYDVKM in the germline V gene. Unmatched junction bases numbered 6, after V lost 5 bases and J lost 6 bases. The CDR3 DNA sequence: TGTGCCAGCAGTCCGATTAGCGGGAGGGTCAATGAGCAGTTCTTC. Protein product: CASSPISGRVNEQFF.

The chain employs TRBV4-3 and TRBJ2-3, with 12 bases identical to TRBD1. The CDR3 runs 16 residues. Germline lookup yields CDR1 LGHNA and CDR2 YSLEER. V gave up 4 bases and J gave up 4 bases; unmatched junction bases: 6. CDR3 sequence: CASSPGTGGASDTQYF. The CDR3 coding sequence is TGCGCCAGCAGCCCCGGGACAGGGGGCGCGTCAGATACGCAGTATTTT.

This clone has a single count. This chain links TRBV30 with TRBJ2-7; a possible D gene is TRBD1 (6 bases). V was shortened by 4 bases and J by 0 bases, with 13 bases between the two germline ends. The CDR3 runs to 14 residues. In germline, CDR1 is GTSNPN, CDR2 SVGIG (reference sequence). Here the CDR3 DNA reads TGTGCCTGGAACGGGGACAAAAACTCCTACGAGCAGTACTTC. Translation: CAWNGDKNSYEQYF.

About this clone itself: One junction end does not reproduce the germline sequence, and a read error may be involved. The chain couples TRBV11-2 to TRBJ2-1; D is perhaps TRBD2 (5 bases). The CDR3 contains 15 residues. Per the germline V gene, CDR1 is SGHAT and CDR2 is FQNNGV. The CDR3 spells CASSVDYGSYNEQFF. CDR3 sequence (DNA): TGTGCCAGCAGCGTAGACTATGGCTCCTACAATGAGCAGTTCTTC.

In the case of this clone: Within the sample, other DNA sequences also encode this same CDR3. This rearrangement joins TRBV12-3 or TRBV12-4 to TRBJ1-5, with D perhaps TRBD1 (6 bases). Trimming removed 5 bases at V and 4 bases at J, with 6 bases between. CDR3 length equals 12 residues. CDR3 coding DNA: TGTGCCAGCAGTCAGGGGAATCAGCCCCAGCATTTT. Its translation is CASSQGNQPQHF.

CDR3 sequence: CASSARAEQYF. Here the CDR3 DNA reads TGTGCCAGCAGCGCAAGGGCGGAGCAGTACTTC. This sequence joins TRBV9 and TRBJ2-7, with unresolved D. Trimming pared 3 bases from V and 7 bases from J, leaving 8 bases between. The CDR3 sequence is 11 residues long. Germline values: CDR1 SGDLS, CDR2 YYNGEE.

The chain uses TRBV27 and TRBJ2-3, with D possibly TRBD1 on 5 matching bases. The CDR3 consists of 14 residues. V was pared by 5 bases and J by 2 bases, with 11 bases between. Germline CDR1 MNHEY, CDR2 SMNVEV (reference sequence). The chain's CDR3 is CASSTRQTTDTQYF. The CDR3 coding sequence is TGTGCCAGCAGTACACGACAGACCACAGATACGCAGTATTTT.